This entry lists 23 T cell receptor beta chains sequenced from one sample in a study of neurological immune-mediated disorders. TCRdb recomputed calls from the 5' RACE reads with MiXCR, one row per CDR3 protein. The sample holds about 55,000 distinct CDR3 sequences, less than 5% seen once. Sequencing was carried out using PBMCs. These receptors were obtained from a man aged 50 to 60 with multiple sclerosis.

This clonotype appeared a few times. This chain uses TRBV20-1 with TRBJ2-7; D is unresolved. Trimming left V 6 bases short and J 0 bases short, with 3 bases between. Germline CDR1 is DFQATT and CDR2 is SNEGSKA (reference sequence). The CDR3 extends over 10 amino acids. The CDR3 sequence: CSATSYEQYF. For the CDR3, the DNA is TGCAGTGCAACCTCCTACGAGCAGTACTTC.

This clonotype was recorded at least ten times. V gene TRBV4-1 combines with J gene TRBJ2-3; 11 bases are a match to TRBD1. The CDR3 covers 17 residues. Per germline, CDR1 MGHRA and CDR2 YSYEKL. Germline trimming cut 0 bases from V and 3 bases from J; bases unmatched to any gene: 5. The DNA of the CDR3 is TGCGCCAGCAGCCAAGAATTTGGGACAGGGGGTACAGATACGCAGTATTTT. This translates into CASSQEFGTGGTDTQYF.

This clonotype occurred many times. The chain has TRBV29-1 and TRBJ2-1; D gene ambiguous. The CDR3 loop spans 12 amino acids. With 8 bases removed from V and 4 bases from J, the gap between germline ends came to 12 bases. Germline V lookup: CDR1 SQVTM, CDR2 ANQGSEA. The CDR3 DNA sequence: TGCAGCCATAGGACGGGTTACAATGAGCAGTTCTTC. The encoded protein is CSHRTGYNEQFF.

This clonotype was found many times. V is TRBV20-1 and J is TRBJ2-1, with 10 bases aligning to TRBD2. The V gene end was trimmed by 0 bases and the J gene end by 3 bases; junction bases not matched to a gene: 5. The CDR3 runs to 16 residues. Germline V gene data show CDR1 as DFQATT and CDR2 as SNEGSKA (reference sequence). The CDR3 spells CSARDVSGGFYNEQFF. CDR3 bases: TGCAGTGCTAGAGATGTTAGCGGGGGGTTCTACAATGAGCAGTTCTTC.

At least ten counts were recorded for this clonotype. V is TRBV6-5 and J is TRBJ2-2; unclear D gene. This CDR3 has 15 amino acids. V was cut by 0 bases and J by 6 bases, with 11 bases left in between. In germline, CDR1 is MNHEY, CDR2 SVGAGI. CDR3 sequence (DNA): TGTGCCAGCAGTTACTCGAATGAAGGTTCCGGGGAGCTGTTTTTT. It encodes CASSYSNEGSGELFF.

This clonotype has a count of ten or more. J is TRBJ2-1 and V is TRBV28; D might be TRBD1 (7 bases). This CDR3 is built from 15 residues. The V and J ends lost 6 bases and 9 bases respectively, with 21 bases between them. CDR1 is MDHEN and CDR2 is SYDVKM in the germline V gene. The CDR3 loop is CASSPRTTGRSEQFF. CDR3 in DNA: TGTGCCAGCAGCCCCCGGACGACAGGGAGGAGTGAGCAGTTCTTC.

This clonotype showed up many times. The chain couples TRBV3-1 to TRBJ1-2, with 8 bases fitting TRBD1. V dropped 6 bases and J dropped 2; count of bases not matched to a gene: 5. The CDR3 spans 14 residues. CDR1 and CDR2 from the germline V gene are LGHDT and YNNKEL (reference sequence). The CDR3 DNA reads as TGTGCCAGCAGTTCCCGGACAGGGAACTATGGCTACACCTTC. Protein sequence: CASSSRTGNYGYTF.

There are many counts of this clonotype. This sequence joins TRBV28 and TRBJ2-7; TRBD2 might be the D (7 bases). With 5 bases removed from V and 4 bases from J, the gap between germline ends came to 12 bases. Germline V CDR1 and CDR2: MDHEN, SYDVKM. This CDR3 has 13 amino acids. The chain's CDR3 is CASSRGGKYEQYF. Here the CDR3 DNA reads TGTGCCAGCAGTAGGGGGGGGAAATACGAGCAGTACTTC.

This clonotype was counted many times. V usage is TRBV5-1 and J usage is TRBJ1-6, with D unresolved. Trimming removed 4 bases from V and 6 bases from J, with 11 bases in between. CDR3 length: 14 amino acids. CDR1 is SGHRS, CDR2 YFSETQ, per germline. This chain's CDR3 is CASSPGSGNSPLHF. The CDR3 DNA reads as TGCGCCAGCAGCCCAGGCAGTGGTAATTCACCCCTCCACTTT. The whole variable domain, filled in from reference TRBV5-1 and TRBJ1-6, reads KAGVTQTPRYLIKTRGQQVTLSCSPISGHRSVSWYQQTPGQGLQFLFEYFSETQRNKGNFPGRFSGRQFSNSRSEMNVSTLELGDSALYLCASSPGSGNSPLHFGNGTRLTVT.

This clonotype was counted ten times or more. The rearrangement links TRBV3-1 to TRBJ2-3, with a tentative D call TRBD1 (7 bases). This CDR3 comprises 15 residues. Germline-derived CDR1 and CDR2 are LGHDT and YNNKEL (reference sequence). The germline V and J ends were trimmed by 1 base and 6 bases, with 14 bases remaining between them. The CDR3 loop is CASSQVQGGGDTQYF. The CDR3 DNA is TGTGCCAGCAGCCAAGTCCAGGGGGGCGGGGATACGCAGTATTTT.

This clonotype was observed a few times. V is TRBV10-3 and J is TRBJ2-1; 10 bases agree with TRBD2. This CDR3 has 15 amino acids. V lost 2 bases and J lost 7; bases outside the gene matches: 5. CDR1 is ENHRY, CDR2 SYGVKD, per germline. The DNA of the CDR3 is TGTGCCATCAGTGAGAGCGGGGGGGCGATAAATGAGCAGTTCTTC. Translating gives CAISESGGAINEQFF.

Only a few counts were recorded for this clonotype. The rearrangement links TRBV5-5 to TRBJ1-2, with TRBD1 as a possible D gene (6 bases). Germline V gene sequence: CDR1 SGHKS, CDR2 YYEKEE (reference sequence). CDR3 length: 15 residues. Trimming shortened V by 0 bases and J by 0 bases, and 9 bases separated the two germline ends. The CDR3 sequence: CASSLADRTNYGYTF. DNA of the CDR3: TGTGCCAGCAGCTTGGCCGACAGGACTAACTATGGCTACACCTTC.

There are many counts of this clonotype. The chain links TRBV10-3 to TRBJ2-1; weak D call: TRBD2 (7 bases). Germline-derived CDR1 and CDR2 are ENHRY and SYGVKD. Deletions cut 6 bases from V and 3 bases from J, with 21 bases between. The length of the CDR3 is 17 residues. DNA of the CDR3: TGTGCCATCAGGGACTTACAGGGAAGGGACTACTACAATGAGCAGTTCTTC. The encoded protein is CAIRDLQGRDYYNEQFF.

This clonotype was detected many times. The rearrangement joins TRBV20-1 to TRBJ2-5, with 12 bases matching TRBD2. The CDR3 runs to 14 residues. Trimming cost V 5 bases and J 5 bases; bases outside gene matches: 6. Germline CDR1 and CDR2: DFQATT and SNEGSKA (reference sequence). The CDR3 region is CSAPRLAGVETQYF. Written as DNA, the CDR3 is TGCAGTGCTCCCAGACTAGCGGGAGTTGAGACCCAGTACTTC.

The V call is TRBV12-5, the J call TRBJ2-7, with a weak D call TRBD2 (6 bases). This CDR3 has 14 residues. The germline V gene encodes CDR1 LGHNT and CDR2 FRNRAP. Deletions cut 5 bases from V and 3 bases from J, with 14 bases between. The CDR3 region is CASGPEGRNYEQYF. CDR3 nucleotide sequence: TGTGCTAGTGGTCCTGAGGGGAGGAACTACGAGCAGTACTTC.

The chain employs TRBV24-1 and TRBJ2-1; perhaps TRBD1 as D (5 bases). The germline V gene encodes CDR1 KGHDR and CDR2 SFDVKD. Trimming shortened V by 9 bases and J by 6 bases, and 17 bases separated the two germline ends. The CDR3 runs 14 residues. The CDR3 bases are TGTGCCACCGGGTCGGACACAGGAAGCAATGAGCAGTTCTTC. It is translated as CATGSDTGSNEQFF.

This clonotype was seen many times. The J gene is TRBJ2-1, the V gene TRBV28; TRBD2 aligns across 7 bases. CDR1 and CDR2 from the germline V gene are MDHEN and SYDVKM. The CDR3 is 16 amino acids. The V gene end was trimmed by 6 bases and the J gene end by 1 base; junction bases not matched to a gene: 9. The CDR3 is CASRSLAGVSYNEQFF. The DNA for the CDR3 is TGTGCCAGCAGGTCACTTGCGGGGGTTTCCTACAATGAGCAGTTCTTC.

A word on this clonotype: Mismatch with germline at one junction end may stem from a read error. The V call is TRBV6-2 or TRBV6-3, the J call TRBJ1-5; 7 bases are shared with TRBD1. In germline, CDR1 is MNHEY, CDR2 SVGEGT. The CDR3 runs 14 residues. The CDR3 region has the DNA TGTGCCAGCAGTTGGGACAGCGGAAATCAGCCCCAGAATTTT. Protein sequence: CASSWDSGNQPQNF.

This clonotype was seen at least ten times. The J gene is TRBJ2-1, the V gene TRBV5-1, with TRBD1 matching over 7 bases. The germline CDR1 and CDR2 sequences are SGHRS and YFSETQ. Trimming removed 4 bases from V and 3 bases from J; junction bases left unmatched: 10. There are 16 residues in the CDR3. The CDR3 coding sequence is TGCGCCAGCAGCCAGTTTCCCGGGACAGTCTACAATGAGCAGTTCTTC. Amino acid sequence: CASSQFPGTVYNEQFF. The whole variable domain, remainder taken from reference TRBV5-1 and TRBJ2-1, is KAGVTQTPRYLIKTRGQQVTLSCSPISGHRSVSWYQQTPGQGLQFLFEYFSETQRNKGNFPGRFSGRQFSNSRSEMNVSTLELGDSALYLCASSQFPGTVYNEQFFGPGTRLTVL.

This clonotype was seen repeatedly, ten times or more. CDR3 nucleotide sequence: TGTGCCAGCAGTACAGCGGGAGATACGCAGTATTTT. This translates into CASSTAGDTQYF. The gene calls are TRBV2 and TRBJ2-3, with a possible D match to TRBD2 (6 bases). The CDR3 is made up of 12 amino acids. Trimming cost V 5 bases and J 5 bases, with 8 bases left between them. CDR1 is SNHLY, CDR2 FYNNEI, per germline. The full variable domain, completed using reference TRBV2 and TRBJ2-3, is EPEVTQTPSHQVTQMGQEVILRCVPISNHLYFYWYRQILGQKVEFLVSFYNNEISEKSEIFDDQFSVERPDGSNFTLKIRSTKLEDSAMYFCASSTAGDTQYFGPGTRLTVL.

The sample holds many counts of this clonotype. The CDR3 DNA is TGCGCCAGCACCGGACAGTTCTACGAGCAGTACTTC. Amino acid sequence: CASTGQFYEQYF. The chain has TRBV5-1 and TRBJ2-7; tentatively, D is TRBD1 (6 bases). V was trimmed by 6 bases and J by 3 bases, leaving 10 bases between them. Looked up from germline, CDR1 is SGHRS and CDR2 is YFSETQ. CDR3 length: 12 residues.

This clonotype was seen many times. The chain uses TRBV7-3 and TRBJ2-3; no clear D. This CDR3 has 15 residues. Looked up from germline, CDR1 is SGHTA and CDR2 is FQGTGA. Trimming shortened V by 5 bases and J by 0 bases, and 12 bases separated the two germline ends. The CDR3: CASSLVLTSTDTQYF. CDR3 nucleotide sequence: TGTGCCAGCAGCCTGGTGTTGACTAGCACAGATACGCAGTATTTT.

This clonotype has more than one count but fewer than ten. V usage is TRBV5-1 and J usage is TRBJ1-1; possibly TRBD1 for D (6 bases). Germline loops: CDR1 SGHRS, CDR2 YFSETQ. This CDR3 spans 14 amino acids. Between the trimmed V and J ends, which lost 4 bases and 5 bases, there was a span of 15 bases. The CDR3 DNA sequence: TGCGCCAGCAGCACCGGGGGAGGGGGGACTGAAGCTTTCTTT. Encoded protein: CASSTGGGGTEAFF.